A selection of T cell receptor beta chains follows, all from one sample in a study of human T cells and chemical hapten exposure. TCRdb redid the calling of the RACE reads with MiXCR, one entry per CDR3 protein. The sample lists 80,000 to 95,000 distinct CDR3 sequences, roughly a tenth occurring once. The sample here was whole blood, taken in connection with sensitization to the hapten diphenylcyclopropenone (DPC). These receptor sequences come from a middle-aged woman with alopecia areata. Some clones in this sample may be carry-over from other donors' samples. CDR3s include the opening cysteine and the closing phenylalanine or tryptophan. D genes are given only for firm matches. A clone size is listed for some rows: how often the clone was seen (once, few, many), or a class if it is expanded.

d_gene	v_gene	abundance	j_gene	CDR3aa	CDR3nt
-	TRBV30	many	TRBJ1-5	CACQGAGGNQPQHF	TGTGCCTGCCAAGGGGCGGGGGGCAATCAGCCCCAGCATTTT
TRBD2	TRBV11-2	many	TRBJ2-7	CASSGQPGLAGGYQAYEQYF	TGTGCCAGCAGCGGACAACCGGGACTAGCGGGGGGTTACCAGGCCTACGAGCAGTACTTC
TRBD2	TRBV14	many	TRBJ2-3	CASSPRLATSTDTQYF	TGTGCCAGCAGCCCCCGACTAGCGACTAGCACAGATACGCAGTATTTT
-	TRBV12-3/TRBV12-4	many	TRBJ2-5	CASRPTGIETQYF	TGTGCCAGCAGACCCACAGGGATAGAGACCCAGTACTTC
-	TRBV5-1	few	TRBJ1-1	CASSSGPQDHLEAFF	TGCGCCAGCAGCTCGGGACCGCAGGACCACCTAGAAGCTTTCTTT
-	TRBV7-9	-	TRBJ1-2	CANSPGVGALNYGYTF	TGTGCCAACAGCCCGGGGGTAGGGGCCCTCAACTATGGCTACACCTTC
TRBD2	TRBV6-6	-	TRBJ2-2	CASSLTSENTGELFF	TGTGCCAGCAGTCTGACTAGCGAGAACACCGGGGAGCTGTTTTTT
TRBD1	TRBV4-1	many	TRBJ2-7	CASSSPGTGFYEQYF	TGCGCCAGCTCCTCTCCCGGGACAGGTTTCTACGAGCAGTACTTC
TRBD2	TRBV11-1	-	TRBJ2-2	CASSDSGLASGELFF	TGTGCCAGCAGCGATTCGGGACTAGCGTCCGGGGAGCTGTTTTTT
TRBD2	TRBV20-1	-	TRBJ2-7	CSARQVSGGQSPYEQYF	TGCAGTGCTAGGCAGGTTAGCGGGGGCCAAAGCCCCTACGAGCAGTACTTC
-	TRBV11-1	many	TRBJ1-3	CASSPDGTTGNTIYF	TGTGCCAGCAGCCCCGACGGAACGACTGGAAACACCATATATTTT
-	TRBV10-3	many	TRBJ2-7	CAISESEVYEQYF	TGTGCCATCAGTGAGTCAGAGGTTTACGAGCAGTACTTC
TRBD2	TRBV4-1	-	TRBJ2-3	CASSQDRTSGEDTQYF	TGCGCCAGCAGCCAAGATCGGACTAGCGGGGAGGATACGCAGTATTTT
-	TRBV12-3/TRBV12-4	-	TRBJ1-3	CASSSLEGRNTIYF	TGTGCCAGCAGTTCCCTCGAGGGCCGGAACACCATATATTTT
-	TRBV7-8	-	TRBJ1-1	CASSLGTDEAFF	TGTGCCAGCAGCTTAGGAACAGATGAAGCTTTCTTT
-	TRBV12-3/TRBV12-4	many	TRBJ2-4	CASSRHGGSFDIQYF	TGTGCCAGCAGCCGTCACGGGGGCAGTTTTGACATTCAGTACTTC
TRBD1	TRBV6-6	few	TRBJ1-1	CASTADRAFSEAFF	TGTGCCAGCACCGCCGACAGGGCCTTTTCTGAAGCTTTCTTT
-	TRBV7-2	-	TRBJ1-4	CASSPAGGKKLFF	TGTGCCAGCAGCCCGGCGGGGGGGAAAAAACTGTTTTTT
TRBD1	TRBV27	-	TRBJ2-7	CASSLGTGRDYEQYF	TGTGCCAGCAGTTTAGGGACAGGGAGGGACTACGAGCAGTACTTC
TRBD2	TRBV11-2	-	TRBJ2-2	CASSREASGELFF	TGTGCCAGCAGCCGGGAGGCTTCCGGGGAGCTGTTTTTT
-	TRBV29-1	many	TRBJ2-2	CSVIDKNTGELFF	TGCAGCGTTATTGACAAGAACACCGGGGAGCTGTTTTTT
-	TRBV5-4	few	TRBJ1-3	CASSLFAGSGNTIYF	TGTGCCAGCAGCTTGTTCGCAGGGTCTGGAAACACCATATATTTT
-	TRBV29-1	-	TRBJ1-5	CSVSDRGQPQHF	TGCAGCGTTTCGGACAGAGGTCAGCCCCAGCATTTT
TRBD1	TRBV20-1	-	TRBJ1-5	CSALGQGPRKGYSNQPQHF	TGCAGTGCCCTGGGACAGGGACCTCGGAAGGGTTATAGCAATCAGCCCCAGCATTTT
-	TRBV7-6	many	TRBJ1-6	CASSPLQGGGSPLHF	TGTGCCAGCAGCCCGTTACAGGGCGGAGGTTCACCCCTCCACTTT
-	TRBV10-3	many	TRBJ1-1	CAISEREGTNTEAFF	TGTGCCATCAGTGAGAGGGAGGGGACGAACACTGAAGCTTTCTTT
-	TRBV29-1	few	TRBJ1-2	CSVEDQARVWYGYTF	TGCAGCGTTGAAGATCAGGCGAGGGTGTGGTACGGCTACACCTTC
TRBD1	TRBV5-4	-	TRBJ1-1	CASSFQGAHTEAFF	TGTGCCAGCAGCTTCCAGGGGGCGCACACTGAAGCTTTCTTT
-	TRBV14	few	TRBJ2-2	CASSPTVKAGELFF	TGTGCCAGCAGCCCGACAGTGAAGGCCGGGGAGCTGTTTTTT
-	TRBV3-1	many	TRBJ2-7	CASSQLGPVEQYF	TGTGCCAGCAGCCAACTAGGACCGGTCGAGCAGTACTTC
TRBD2	TRBV4-2	many	TRBJ2-3	CASSQRGEATDTQYF	TGTGCCAGCAGCCAACGGGGGGAAGCCACAGATACGCAGTATTTT
-	TRBV7-2	few	TRBJ2-3	CASSLQGRTDTQYF	TGTGCCAGCAGCTTACAGGGCCGCACAGATACGCAGTATTTT
TRBD2	TRBV5-5	many	TRBJ2-3	CASSVYSSGGTDTQYF	TGTGCCAGCAGCGTCTACTCTAGCGGGGGTACAGATACGCAGTATTTT
TRBD1	TRBV15	many	TRBJ2-2	CATSRDRRNTGELFF	TGTGCCACCAGCAGGGACAGGAGGAACACCGGGGAGCTGTTTTTT
-	TRBV27	-	TRBJ2-7	CASRPDGAYEQYF	TGTGCCAGCAGACCGGACGGAGCCTACGAGCAGTACTTC
-	TRBV28	few	TRBJ1-6	CASKNRVDSPLHF	TGTGCCAGTAAAAACAGGGTTGATTCACCCCTCCACTTT
TRBD1	TRBV6-2/TRBV6-3	many	TRBJ1-6	CASSYRTGNNSPLHF	TGTGCCAGCAGTTATCGGACAGGGAATAATTCACCCCTCCACTTT
TRBD2	TRBV6-1	many	TRBJ2-7	CASRGEVWRYEQYF	TGTGCCAGCCGGGGGGAGGTTTGGAGGTACGAGCAGTACTTC
-	TRBV2	-	TRBJ1-1	CASTEFRNTEAFF	TGTGCCAGCACGGAGTTCAGGAACACTGAAGCTTTCTTT
-	TRBV20-1	many	TRBJ1-1	CSAEERDTEAFF	TGCAGTGCAGAAGAGAGGGACACTGAAGCTTTCTTT
-	TRBV7-8	many	TRBJ2-3	CASTIGSTDTQYF	TGTGCCAGCACCATCGGAAGCACAGATACGCAGTATTTT
-	TRBV6-2/TRBV6-3	many	TRBJ2-1	CASSFGGAYNEQFF	TGTGCCAGCAGTTTTGGAGGGGCTTACAATGAGCAGTTCTTC
-	TRBV10-3	few	TRBJ1-4	CAISEATGPEGKLFF	TGTGCCATCAGTGAGGCGACGGGCCCCGAGGGAAAACTGTTTTTT
-	TRBV9	few	TRBJ1-6	CASSPDRSSYNSPLHF	TGTGCCAGCAGCCCAGACAGGAGCTCCTATAATTCACCCCTCCACTTT
-	TRBV19	many	TRBJ1-6	CASSEIYRATLHF	TGTGCCAGTAGCGAAATATACAGGGCCACCCTCCACTTT
-	TRBV20-1	few	TRBJ1-2	CSARSQTGFYGYTF	TGCAGTGCTAGATCCCAGACAGGCTTCTATGGCTACACCTTC
-	TRBV4-2	many	TRBJ2-5	CASSQANGATQETQYF	TGTGCCAGCAGCCAAGCCAACGGGGCTACCCAAGAGACCCAGTACTTC
-	TRBV7-2	-	TRBJ1-2	CASSQRPGQGEGYTF	TGTGCCAGCAGCCAACGCCCCGGGCAGGGCGAGGGCTACACCTTC
TRBD1	TRBV20-1	-	TRBJ1-6	CSASQGGRSLSPLHF	TGCAGTGCTAGCCAGGGGGGTAGATCTCTATCACCCCTCCACTTT
TRBD1	TRBV7-2	many	TRBJ1-6	CASSLEGARSPLHF	TGTGCCAGCAGCTTAGAGGGGGCGCGTTCACCCCTCCACTTT
-	TRBV12-3/TRBV12-4	-	TRBJ1-1	CASSLWENTEAFF	TGTGCCAGCAGTTTGTGGGAAAACACTGAAGCTTTCTTT
TRBD2	TRBV5-4	many	TRBJ2-3	CASSSRLAGSTDTQYF	TGTGCCAGCAGCTCCCGATTAGCGGGGAGCACAGATACGCAGTATTTT
TRBD1	TRBV4-3	many	TRBJ2-3	CASSQTPGQGRSTDTQYF	TGCGCCAGCAGCCAAACACCGGGACAGGGCCGAAGCACAGATACGCAGTATTTT
-	TRBV7-9	-	TRBJ2-7	CASRNRDSYEQYF	TGTGCCAGCAGAAACAGGGACTCCTACGAGCAGTACTTC
-	TRBV5-4	many	TRBJ2-5	CASSSMNGETQYF	TGTGCCAGCAGCTCAATGAATGGAGAGACCCAGTACTTC